The 2 T cell receptor beta chains below all came from one sample that was sequenced in a study of CD4 and CD8 cells across lung adenocarcinoma regions. TCRdb re-derived calls from the PCR reads in MiXCR, one entry per CDR3 protein. Of 5,100 or so distinct CDR3 sequences listed, around 62% are singletons. Sequencing used CD4+ T cells from the center of a lung tumor. The receptor set was obtained from a female donor with lung adenocarcinoma. The CD4 and CD8 labels of this study may be unreliable.

The chain uses TRBV6-1 and TRBJ2-5, with 7 nucleotides matching TRBD1. CDR1 and CDR2 from the germline V gene are MNHNS and SASEGT. J gave up 4 bases and V 3 bases, and 2 bases lay outside the gene matches. The CDR3 is 13 residues long. CDR3 loop: CASSDGTVETQYF. In nucleotides, the CDR3 is TGTGCCAGCAGTGACGGGACAGTAGAGACCCAGTACTTC.

This clonotype was seen a few times. This may be a read error, as it is one base from a much larger clone. This chain connects TRBV6-1 to TRBJ2-5; D gene uncertain. This CDR3 is built from 12 residues. V was cut by 2 bases and J by 11 bases, with 12 bases left in between. CDR1 MNHNS and CDR2 SASEGT come from the germline V gene. The CDR3 DNA sequence: TGTGCCAGCAGTGAATATCGCGGCTCTCAGTACTTC. This translates into CASSEYRGSQYF.